These T cell receptor beta chains were read from a single sample in a study of cytomegalovirus exposure and HLA in healthy donors. The assay was immunoSEQ multiplex PCR, and TCRdb's table has in-frame clones only and misses some. The sample yields some 230,000 clones, 75% to 95% seen once. Sequences were obtained from PBMCs. Source of these receptors: a woman aged 18-29 years in good health and CMV-seronegative. Both conserved end residues are part of each CDR3. Each record gives: clone size, J gene, V gene, D gene, CDR3 DNA, CDR3 protein. The D gene is left open where the match is weak. A row's size may be missing; if present it is once, few, many or a size class.

NA | TRBJ2-1 | TRBV27 | NA | TGTGCCAGCAGTTTAAAAGGACAGCCTTACAATGAGCAGTTCTTC | CASSLKGQPYNEQFF
NA | TRBJ2-7 | TRBV6-5 | NA | TGTGCCACGGGGGGCCAGGCCTACGAGCAGTACTTC | CATGGQAYEQYF
NA | TRBJ2-1 | TRBV27 | NA | TGTGCCAGCAGTGACACGGGGAGCTCCTACAATGAGCAGTTCTTC | CASSDTGSSYNEQFF
NA | TRBJ1-1 | TRBV10-3 | TRBD1 | TGTGCCATCAGTCAACAGGGGGAGAACACTGAAGCTTTCTTT | CAISQQGENTEAFF
NA | TRBJ1-4 | TRBV18 | NA | TGTGCCAGCTCACAGACCGATTCTCTAGCGAATGAAAAACTGTTTTTT | CASSQTDSLANEKLFF
NA | TRBJ1-3 | TRBV5-4 | TRBD1 | TGTGCCAGCAGCTTGTTCGGACAGGGGGCTTCTGGAAACACCATATATTTT | CASSLFGQGASGNTIYF
NA | TRBJ1-6 | TRBV7-9 | NA | TGTGCCAGCAGCACCGGGTCCGAATATTCACCCCTCCACTTT | CASSTGSEYSPLHF
NA | TRBJ2-3 | TRBV30 | TRBD1 | TGTGCCTGGAGTGTAAACTTCGCCCGGACAGGGGGTGGGTTGGATACGCAGTATTTT | CAWSVNFARTGGGLDTQYF
NA | TRBJ2-3 | TRBV7-7 | NA | TGTGCCAGCAGCTTAACGCCAGGGGATACGCAGTATTTT | CASSLTPGDTQYF
NA | TRBJ2-2 | TRBV30 | NA | TGTGCCTGGAGTAGGACAGCAACGACCGGGGAGCTGTTTTTT | CAWSRTATTGELFF
NA | TRBJ2-7 | TRBV19 | TRBD1 | TGTGCCAGTAGTCAGGGGACAGCCTACGAGCAGTACTTC | CASSQGTAYEQYF
NA | TRBJ2-3 | TRBV15 | TRBD2 | TGTGCCACCAGCAGAGGGGGAGGGGACACAGATACGCAGTATTTT | CATSRGGGDTDTQYF
NA | TRBJ2-5 | TRBV19 | TRBD2 | TGTGCCAGTAACCCGGTCGGCGGGGGACAAGAGACCCAGTACTTC | CASNPVGGGQETQYF
NA | TRBJ2-7 | TRBV11-2 | TRBD2 | TGTGCCAGCAGCGCAGAGCGGGAGACTCACGAGCAGTACTTC | CASSAERETHEQYF
NA | TRBJ2-3 | TRBV6-5 | NA | TGTGCCAGTTCACGGGGAGCACTAGCCGGAGATACGCAGTATTTT | CASSRGALAGDTQYF
NA | TRBJ1-1 | TRBV9 | NA | TGTGCCAGCAGCCTCGGACAGAACACTGAAGCTTTCTTT | CASSLGQNTEAFF
NA | TRBJ2-5 | TRBV5-1 | TRBD2 | TGCGCCAGCAGCCCCGGGGGACTAGCGGGAGTAATTCAGGAGACCCAGTACTTC | CASSPGGLAGVIQETQYF
NA | TRBJ1-1 | TRBV29-1 | TRBD1 | TGCAGCGGAGGGGGCGCGTATGGCACTGAAGCTTTCTTT | CSGGGAYGTEAFF
NA | TRBJ2-3 | TRBV2 | NA | TGTGCCAGCAAGTATGACGGGATGGGCACAGATACGCAGTATTTT | CASKYDGMGTDTQYF
few | TRBJ1-1 | TRBV19 | NA | TGTGCCAGTAGTCTGACAGGGAACACTGAAGCTTTCTTT | CASSLTGNTEAFF
NA | TRBJ1-3 | TRBV23-1 | NA | TGCGCCAGCAGTCAATCCGAAAACAGGGTGTTTGGAAACACCATATATTTT | CASSQSENRVFGNTIYF
few | TRBJ1-5 | TRBV2 | TRBD1 | TGTGCCAGCTGCCCGGGACAGGGCCTCTCGAGCAATCAGCCCCAGCATTTT | CASCPGQGLSSNQPQHF
few | TRBJ1-1 | TRBV5-1 | TRBD1 | TGCGCCAGCAGCTTGGTGGGACAGGGCGACACTGAAGCTTTCTTT | CASSLVGQGDTEAFF
once | TRBJ2-3 | TRBV5-1 | NA | TGCGCCAGCAGCCCATCAGGGGTTTGGACAGATACGCAGTATTTT | CASSPSGVWTDTQYF
NA | TRBJ2-1 | TRBV2 | TRBD2 | TGTGCCAGCAGCTCTAGCGGGAGTGGTTGGAGTGAGCAGTTCTTC | CASSSSGSGWSEQFF
NA | TRBJ1-1 | TRBV10-1 | NA | TGCGCCAGCAGTGAATTGCACAGGGCAAGGATTGAAGCTTTCTTT | CASSELHRARIEAFF
few | TRBJ1-1 | TRBV19 | TRBD1 | TGTGCCAGTAGTACGCCTCGACAGGGGCAAACTGAAGCTTTCTTT | CASSTPRQGQTEAFF
NA | TRBJ2-7 | TRBV5-6 | NA | TGTGCCAGCAGCTTGATTAGGGGTGAAGGCTACGAGCAGTACTTC | CASSLIRGEGYEQYF
NA | TRBJ1-4 | TRBV28 | NA | TGTGCCAGCTTATTCCCGGGAGGTATTAATGAAAAACTGTTTTTT | CASLFPGGINEKLFF
NA | TRBJ1-2 | TRBV6-5 | TRBD1 | TGTGCCAGCAGTTACGTCGGACAGGGGCCTAACTATGGCTACACCTTC | CASSYVGQGPNYGYTF
NA | TRBJ1-1 | TRBV28 | NA | TGTGCCAGCTTCCGTCGGGGGGTGGGAGCTTTCTTT | CASFRRGVGAFF
NA | TRBJ1-5 | TRBV14 | NA | TGTGCCAGCAGCCAAGTCGCCGGGGGTCAGCCCCAGCATTTT | CASSQVAGGQPQHF
NA | TRBJ2-1 | TRBV6-1 | TRBD1 | TGTGCCAGCAGTGGGGGACAGATTACGAAGTCCTACAATGAGCAGTTCTTC | CASSGGQITKSYNEQFF
NA | TRBJ1-1 | TRBV4-1 | NA | TGCGCCAGCAGCCAAGATTGGTCGGGTGACACTGAAGCTTTCTTT | CASSQDWSGDTEAFF
NA | TRBJ2-5 | TRBV5-1 | NA | TGCGCCAGCAGCTTGGGAGGGCAAGAGACCCAGTACTTC | CASSLGGQETQYF